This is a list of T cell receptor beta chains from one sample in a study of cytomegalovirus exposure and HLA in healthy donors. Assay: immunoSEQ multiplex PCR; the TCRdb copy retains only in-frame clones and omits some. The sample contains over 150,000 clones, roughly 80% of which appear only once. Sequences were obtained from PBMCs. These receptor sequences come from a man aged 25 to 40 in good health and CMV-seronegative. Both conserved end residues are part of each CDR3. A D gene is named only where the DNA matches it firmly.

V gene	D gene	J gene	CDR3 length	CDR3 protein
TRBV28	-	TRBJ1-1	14	CASSLLGGNTEAFF
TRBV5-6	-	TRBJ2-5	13	CASSLGGEETQYF
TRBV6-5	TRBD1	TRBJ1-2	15	CASSPWGQGPRGYTF
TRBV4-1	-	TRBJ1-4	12	CASSQEEEKLFF
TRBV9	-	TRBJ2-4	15	CASSGGAGAKNIQYF
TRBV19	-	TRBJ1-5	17	CASSTQAREGGNQPQHF
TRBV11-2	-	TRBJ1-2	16	CASSFWTVQLNYGYTF
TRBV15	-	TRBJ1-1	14	CATTRGGTGPGAFF
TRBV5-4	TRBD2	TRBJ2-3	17	CASSLVQRGGRADTQYF
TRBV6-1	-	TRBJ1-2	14	CASSEANGQKGYTF
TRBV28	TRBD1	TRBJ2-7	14	CASTLGQGGYEQYF
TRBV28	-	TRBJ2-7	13	CASSYRAGYEQYF
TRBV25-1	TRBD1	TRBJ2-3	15	CASSERDRLTDTQYF
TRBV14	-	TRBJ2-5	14	CASSLRAGSETQYF
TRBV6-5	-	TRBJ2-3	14	CASSPHPRGDTQYF
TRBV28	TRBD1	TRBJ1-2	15	CASTPSGTGGYGYTF
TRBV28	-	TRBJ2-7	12	CASSEGDYEQYF
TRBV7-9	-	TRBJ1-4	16	CASSFLSGTSNEKLFF
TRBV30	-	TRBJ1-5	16	CAWSSTGTKNNQPQHF
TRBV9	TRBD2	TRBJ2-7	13	CASGGLAINEQYF
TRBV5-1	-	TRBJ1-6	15	CASSLARQIDSPLHF
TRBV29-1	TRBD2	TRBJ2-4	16	CSVEDDTSGGGNIQYF
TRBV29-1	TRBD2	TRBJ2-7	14	CSALGLAGSYEQYF
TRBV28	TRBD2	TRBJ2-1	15	CASTHPAGDYNEQFF
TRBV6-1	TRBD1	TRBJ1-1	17	CASSEKTGGAGNTEAFF
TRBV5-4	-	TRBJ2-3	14	CASSFWGGSDTQYF
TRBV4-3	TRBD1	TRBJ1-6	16	CASSQDQGTGSSPLHF
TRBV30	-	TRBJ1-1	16	CAWSKDTWRVNTEAFF
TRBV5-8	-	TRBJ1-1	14	CASSFHPRDTEAFF
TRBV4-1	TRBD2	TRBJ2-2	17	CASSHDSGGRNTGELFF
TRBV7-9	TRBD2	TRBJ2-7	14	CAVRGGTSSYEQYF
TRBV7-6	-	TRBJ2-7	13	CASSFKFDNEQYF
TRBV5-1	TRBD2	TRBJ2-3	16	CASSPRLAETTDTQYF
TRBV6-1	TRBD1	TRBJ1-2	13	CASRPGQGWGYTF
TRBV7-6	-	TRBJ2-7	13	CASSLDETHEQYF
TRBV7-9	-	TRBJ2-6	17	CASSYLPRASGANVLTF
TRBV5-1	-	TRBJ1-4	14	CASSLGQANGKLFF
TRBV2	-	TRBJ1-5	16	CASSPRTALGNQPQHF
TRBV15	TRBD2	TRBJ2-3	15	CATSVFSGEADTQYF
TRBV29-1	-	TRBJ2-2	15	CSVEAGGGGTGELFF
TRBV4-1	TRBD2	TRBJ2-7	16	CASSQERLAGDNEQYF
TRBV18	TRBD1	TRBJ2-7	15	CASSPQTGLTYEQYF
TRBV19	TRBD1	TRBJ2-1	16	CASNSPPGQTYNEQFF
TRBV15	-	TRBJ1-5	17	CATSRGRPGNSNQPQHF
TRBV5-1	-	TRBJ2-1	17	CASSWADTGSGYNEQFF
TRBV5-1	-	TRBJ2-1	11	CASRSGDRQFF
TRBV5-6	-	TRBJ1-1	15	CASSLVLRGWTEAFF
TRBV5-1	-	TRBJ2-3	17	CASSLVIVAAYTDTQYF
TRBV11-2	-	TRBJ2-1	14	CASSLESSGGEQFF
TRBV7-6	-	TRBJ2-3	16	CASSLALASRGDTQYF
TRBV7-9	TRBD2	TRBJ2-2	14	CASSPQTGGPELFF
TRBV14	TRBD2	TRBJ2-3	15	CASSQERGWTDTQYF
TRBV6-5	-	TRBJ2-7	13	CASSLLQGAEQYF
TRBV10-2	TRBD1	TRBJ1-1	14	CAAISDRSNTEAFF
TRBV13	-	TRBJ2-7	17	CASSLATPGHLIYEQYF
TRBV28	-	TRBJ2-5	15	CASRNFGGQKETQYF
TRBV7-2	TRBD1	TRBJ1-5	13	CASSVTGDQPQHF
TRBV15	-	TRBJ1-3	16	CATSRVTGRRGNTIYF
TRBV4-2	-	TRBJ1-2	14	CASSQVDSNYGYTF
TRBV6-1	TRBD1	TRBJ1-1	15	CASSFYRDRDTEAFF